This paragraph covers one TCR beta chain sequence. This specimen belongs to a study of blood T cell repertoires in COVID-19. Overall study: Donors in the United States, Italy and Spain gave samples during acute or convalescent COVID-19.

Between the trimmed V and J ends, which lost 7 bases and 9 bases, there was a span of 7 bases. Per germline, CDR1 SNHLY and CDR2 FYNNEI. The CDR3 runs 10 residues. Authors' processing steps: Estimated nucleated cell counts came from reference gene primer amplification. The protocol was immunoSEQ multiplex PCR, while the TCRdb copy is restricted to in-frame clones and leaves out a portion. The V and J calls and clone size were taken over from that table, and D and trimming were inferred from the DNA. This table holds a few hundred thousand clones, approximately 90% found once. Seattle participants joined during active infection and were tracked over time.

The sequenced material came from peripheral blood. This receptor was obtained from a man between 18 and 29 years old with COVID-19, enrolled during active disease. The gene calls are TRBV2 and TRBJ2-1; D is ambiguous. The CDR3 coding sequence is TGTGCCAGCATTCTAAGTGAGCAGTTCTTC. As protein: CASILSEQFF.